The 27 T cell receptor beta chains reported below all come from one sample, sequenced in a study of shared clonotypes between healthy human individuals. Sequenced by immunoSEQ multiplex PCR; TCRdb stores in-frame clones only, minus some. Of about 2,200,000 clones in the sample, approximately 94% were seen once. Naive CD8 cells were CD45RO-negative, positively selected for CCR7, excluding terminally differentiated effector memory CD45RA+ cells. The sequenced material came from naive CD8+ T cells from PBMCs. Receptors originate from a young man in good health. Some clones in this sample may be carry-over from other donors' samples.

This chain joins TRBV5-1 and TRBJ1-4, with TRBD1 identical over 10 bases. Looked up from germline, CDR1 is SGHRS and CDR2 is YFSETQ. The CDR3 runs to 15 residues. The trim removed 4 bases at V and 1 base at J, leaving 1 base unmatched. CDR3 residues: CASSGQGGTNEKLFF. The DNA of the CDR3 is TGCGCCAGCAGCGGACAGGGGGGAACTAATGAAAAACTGTTTTTT. The complete variable domain, with remaining parts taken from reference TRBV5-1 and TRBJ1-4, reads KAGVTQTPRYLIKTRGQQVTLSCSPISGHRSVSWYQQTPGQGLQFLFEYFSETQRNKGNFPGRFSGRQFSNSRSEMNVSTLELGDSALYLCASSGQGGTNEKLFFGSGTQLSVL.

The genes are TRBV11-2 and TRBJ2-1; 10 bases fit TRBD2. V was clipped by 3 bases and J by 3 bases; unmatched bases: 2. The CDR3 length is 15 residues. Germline V lookup: CDR1 SGHAT, CDR2 FQNNGV. The CDR3 DNA follows: TGTGCCAGCAGCTTCACTAGCGGGAACTACAATGAGCAGTTCTTC. As protein: CASSFTSGNYNEQFF.

V and J are TRBV19 and TRBJ1-5; D is possibly TRBD1 (5 bases). There are 14 residues in the CDR3. In germline, CDR1 is LNHDA, CDR2 SQIVND (reference sequence). Trimming took off 2 bases at V and 3 bases at J, with 8 bases between the two ends. The CDR3 DNA reads TGTGCCAGTAGTATATGGGACCTCAATCAGCCCCAGCATTTT. Translation: CASSIWDLNQPQHF.

V and J are TRBV9 and TRBJ1-2; D perhaps matches TRBD1 (5 bases). The germline gives CDR1 SGDLS, CDR2 YYNGEE. Trimming took 3 bases from V and 4 from J, leaving 16 bases between them. The CDR3 totals 15 residues. The CDR3 nucleotides are TGTGCCAGCAGCGCCGCCTCGGGACGGATCTATGGCTACACCTTC. It specifies CASSAASGRIYGYTF.

The V call is TRBV27, the J call TRBJ2-5, with D uncertain. V was pared by 7 bases and J by 1 base, with 16 bases between. Per germline, CDR1 MNHEY and CDR2 SMNVEV (reference sequence). This CDR3 has 15 amino acids. The CDR3 loop reads CASKPALGTQETQYF. In DNA form, the CDR3 reads TGTGCCAGCAAGCCGGCCCTGGGAACCCAAGAGACCCAGTACTTC.

Only one count was recorded for this clone. The genes are TRBV7-3 and TRBJ2-3; D is unclear. V was clipped by 2 bases and J by 9 bases, with 15 bases between them. Germline CDR1 SGHTA, CDR2 FQGTGA. CDR3 length equals 14 residues. CDR3 nucleotides: TGTGCCAGCAGCTTAGATCCCGGGCTTGACACGCAGTATTTT. This gives the protein CASSLDPGLDTQYF. The full variable domain, rest sourced from reference TRBV7-3 and TRBJ2-3, is GAGVSQTPSNKVTEKGKYVELRCDPISGHTALYWYRQSLGQGPEFLIYFQGTGAADDSGLPNDRFFAVRPEGSVSTLKIQRTERGDSAVYLCASSLDPGLDTQYFGPGTRLTVL.

In regard to this clone: Other DNA variants within this sample encode the same CDR3. This chain joins TRBV27 and TRBJ2-7; the D gene is possibly TRBD2 (5 bases). Deletions cut 5 bases from V and 2 bases from J, with 7 bases between. The CDR3 is made up of 12 amino acids. Germline CDR1 MNHEY, CDR2 SMNVEV (reference sequence). The DNA of the CDR3 is TGTGCCAGCAGTCCGGGGACCTACGAGCAGTACTTC. This translates into CASSPGTYEQYF.

This clone occurred once. The chain uses TRBV2 and TRBJ2-5; perhaps TRBD2 as D (6 bases). The CDR3 runs 14 residues. V lost 4 bases to trimming and J lost 3 bases, with 12 bases between them. Germline V CDR1 and CDR2: SNHLY, FYNNEI. The CDR3 DNA sequence: TGTGCCAGCAGTGCTGCGGGGATGGAAGAGACCCAGTACTTC. Its translation: CASSAAGMEETQYF.

The chain is built from TRBV15 and TRBJ2-3; 14 nucleotides line up with TRBD2. The germline CDR1 and CDR2 sequences are LNHNV and YYDKDF (reference sequence). The length of the CDR3 is 19 residues. Unmatched junction bases numbered 6, after V lost 1 base and J lost 0 bases. CDR3 residues: CATSRAGTSGSTSTDTQYF. The CDR3 nucleotides read TGTGCCACCAGCAGAGCCGGGACTAGCGGGAGTACTAGCACAGATACGCAGTATTTT.

This clone was recorded only once. V and J are TRBV7-9 and TRBJ1-2, with TRBD1 matching over 7 bases. After removal of 4 bases from V and 8 bases from J, the junction contained 19 bases not matched to a gene. The CDR3 runs to 17 residues. Germline loops: CDR1 SEHNR, CDR2 FQNEAQ (reference sequence). This chain's CDR3 is CASSSPQGPQEVQGYTF. For the CDR3, the DNA is TGTGCCAGCAGCTCCCCACAGGGGCCGCAGGAGGTGCAGGGCTACACCTTC. Full variable domain (rest looked up from reference TRBV7-9 and TRBJ1-2): DTGVSQNPRHKITKRGQNVTFRCDPISEHNRLYWYRQTLGQGPEFLTYFQNEAQLEKSRLLSDRFSAERPKGSFSTLEIQRTEQGDSAMYLCASSSPQGPQEVQGYTFGSGTRLTVV.

This chain links TRBV7-8 with TRBJ2-1, with TRBD1 identical over 10 bases. CDR3 size: 15 residues. With 4 bases clipped from V and 7 bases from J, the junction kept 7 bases outside the gene matches. Germline lookup yields CDR1 SGHVS and CDR2 FQNEAQ. CDR3 DNA: TGTGCCAGCAGCTCCAGGACAGGGGGAGAAAATGAGCAGTTCTTC. Amino acids: CASSSRTGGENEQFF.

This clone was seen only once. This chain links TRBV7-2 with TRBJ2-7; 9 bases line up with TRBD1. CDR3 length: 15 amino acids. Losses at the gene ends were 4 bases for V and 2 bases for J; bases not matched to a gene: 6. Looked up from germline, CDR1 is SGHTA and CDR2 is FQGNSA. For the CDR3, the DNA is TGTGCCAGCAGCTCAACCGGGACAGGGCCCTACGAGCAGTACTTC. The encoded protein is CASSSTGTGPYEQYF.

Points on this clone: Other DNA sequences in this sample translate to the same CDR3. The chain links TRBV7-9 to TRBJ2-7; no clear D. This CDR3 is built from 12 residues. Germline loops: CDR1 SEHNR, CDR2 FQNEAQ (reference sequence). Trimming pared 2 bases from V and 6 bases from J, leaving 8 bases between. CDR3 bases: TGTGCCAGCAGCTTACGAGGCGTCGAGCAGTACTTC. It yields the protein CASSLRGVEQYF.

As for this clone: Distinct nucleotide sequences in the sample also encode this CDR3. This chain joins TRBV9 and TRBJ1-5; D is possibly TRBD1 (5 bases). The germline V gene encodes CDR1 SGDLS and CDR2 YYNGEE. Trimming shortened V by 3 bases and J by 0 bases, and 10 bases separated the two germline ends. CDR3 length: 15 amino acids. This CDR3 is CASSAGGGSNQPQHF. As DNA, the CDR3 is TGTGCCAGCAGCGCGGGGGGAGGTAGCAATCAGCCCCAGCATTTT.

This clone showed up just once. V is TRBV4-3 and J is TRBJ1-2; unclear D gene. Trimming pared 1 base from V and 4 bases from J, leaving 10 bases between. Germline V lookup: CDR1 LGHNA, CDR2 YSLEER. This CDR3 is built from 14 residues. CDR3 sequence (DNA): TGCGCCAGCAGCCAAGTACCCTCGAGCTATGGCTACACCTTC. Its protein is CASSQVPSSYGYTF.

This chain uses TRBV28 with TRBJ2-7; TRBD1 is a possible D gene (5 bases). Germline CDR1 reads MDHEN; CDR2 reads SYDVKM. The CDR3 spans 14 residues. V shed 2 bases and J shed 2 bases, with 10 bases lying between them. CDR3 coding DNA: TGTGCCAGCAGTTTAAGGACACTTCCCTACGAGCAGTACTTC. Its protein product is CASSLRTLPYEQYF.

This chain uses TRBV2 with TRBJ2-2, with 7 bases fitting TRBD2. The length of the CDR3 is 16 residues. Germline V lookup: CDR1 SNHLY, CDR2 FYNNEI. Trimming took 5 bases from V and 3 from J; bases not matched to a gene: 9. The DNA of the CDR3 is TGTGCCAGCAGTCACGGACTAGTGGCCCACACCGGGGAGCTGTTTTTT. Amino acids: CASSHGLVAHTGELFF.

The chain links TRBV5-6 to TRBJ2-7; perhaps TRBD2 as D (6 bases). Germline V lookup: CDR1 SGHDT, CDR2 YYEEEE. The CDR3 is made up of 14 amino acids. The ends were cut back, 3 bases at V and 7 bases at J, with 17 bases in the middle. CDR3 nucleotides: TGTGCCAGCAGCTCGGGACTCCTCTCGGAAGAGCAGTACTTC. It encodes CASSSGLLSEEQYF.

The V and J genes are TRBV27 and TRBJ2-7; D uncertain. The CDR3 spans 14 residues. Germline V CDR1 and CDR2: MNHEY, SMNVEV (reference sequence). With 7 bases removed from V and 6 bases from J, the gap between germline ends came to 19 bases. The CDR3, as DNA: TGTGCCAGCAACCAATTGACACCGGCCTCCGAGCAGTACTTC. Amino acids: CASNQLTPASEQYF.

This chain connects TRBV9 to TRBJ1-2; the match to TRBD1 covers 10 bases. Trimming took 0 bases from V and 4 from J; bases not matched to a gene: 27. Germline CDR1 SGDLS, CDR2 YYNGEE. The CDR3 runs 23 residues. CDR3 protein: CASSVEEVKRPGQGSKSFYGYTF. The CDR3 nucleotides are TGTGCCAGCAGCGTAGAAGAGGTGAAGAGACCGGGACAGGGGAGTAAATCCTTCTATGGCTACACCTTC.

The chain links TRBV6-1 to TRBJ1-6, with D maybe TRBD1 (5 bases). This CDR3 spans 16 amino acids. Trimming shortened V by 1 base and J by 10 bases, and 17 bases separated the two germline ends. From germline, CDR1 is MNHNS and CDR2 SASEGT. The CDR3 region has the DNA TGTGCCAGCAGTGAAGAGGTAAGGGACGCAGGATCACCCCTCCACTTT. Its protein is CASSEEVRDAGSPLHF.

The chain is built from TRBV7-9 and TRBJ2-1, with D perhaps matching TRBD1 (5 bases). The V end was cut by 1 base, the J end by 3 bases, with 13 bases between. From germline, CDR1 is SEHNR and CDR2 FQNEAQ (reference sequence). This CDR3 spans 16 amino acids. This chain's CDR3 is CASSLGWGSRYNEQFF. CDR3 nucleotide sequence: TGTGCCAGCAGCTTAGGATGGGGCTCCCGCTACAATGAGCAGTTCTTC.

V gene TRBV7-6 combines with J gene TRBJ2-3; D is perhaps TRBD2 (6 bases). Germline CDR1 and CDR2: SGHVS and FNYEAQ. The CDR3 has 16 residues. Trimming took off 5 bases at V and 3 bases at J, with 18 bases between the two ends. The CDR3 is CASSLGDLRPTDTQYF. The CDR3 region has the DNA TGTGCCAGCAGCCTCGGGGACTTACGACCAACAGATACGCAGTATTTT.

As concerns this clone: Other DNA sequences of this sample code for an identical CDR3. This chain connects TRBV28 to TRBJ1-1, with TRBD1 as a possible D gene (6 bases). Trimming removed 6 bases at V and 4 bases at J, with 6 bases between. The CDR3 is 11 amino acids. Germline values: CDR1 MDHEN, CDR2 SYDVKM. CDR3: CASRGGTEAFF. CDR3 nucleotide sequence: TGTGCCAGCAGAGGGGGCACTGAAGCTTTCTTT. Based on the CDR3 plus reference TRBV28 and TRBJ1-1, the full variable domain is DVKVTQSSRYLVKRTGEKVFLECVQDMDHENMFWYRQDPGLGLRLIYFSYDVKMKEKGDIPEGYSVSREKKERFSLILESASTNQTSMYLCASRGGTEAFFGQGTRLTVV.

This chain links TRBV5-4 with TRBJ1-2; D possibly corresponds to TRBD1 (5 bases). Germline loops: CDR1 SGHNT, CDR2 YYREEE (reference sequence). This CDR3 is 12 amino acids long. Trimming stripped 10 bases from V and 0 bases from J, with 10 bases between. CDR3 sequence (DNA): TGTGCCTATGACAGCCCTAACTATGGCTACACCTTC. The encoded protein is CAYDSPNYGYTF.

The chain uses TRBV12-5 and TRBJ2-7, with TRBD2 identical over 9 bases. V trimming: 7 bases; J trimming: 2 bases; junction bases outside the gene matches: 9. Germline assignment: CDR1 LGHNT and CDR2 FRNRAP. The CDR3 runs 15 residues. The CDR3 DNA sequence: TGTGCTAGTGCTTTAGGTAGCGGGGGTCCCTACGAGCAGTACTTC. Protein product: CASALGSGGPYEQYF.

The chain employs TRBV11-2 and TRBJ2-7; 7 positions match TRBD2. The germline gives CDR1 SGHAT, CDR2 FQNNGV. The CDR3 length is 13 residues. V lost 8 bases and J lost 3; bases outside the gene matches: 7. The CDR3 here is CASRRRGVYEQYF. In nucleotides, the CDR3 is TGTGCCAGCCGCCGACGGGGGGTCTACGAGCAGTACTTC.